This T cell receptor beta chain was retrieved from a study of CD8+ T cells in alopecia areata. Study results and caveats: Against the mouse data, patients shared TCRs less clearly, possibly for HLA reasons. Especially in alopecia totalis/universalis, lesional scalp showed greater clonality than normal scalp did. Uncertainty about whether baseline CD8+ expansion is linked to response remains, with one nonresponder.

The treatment: oral pan-JAK inhibitor, 5-10 mg twice daily. In alopecia areata patients, both lesional scalp punch biopsies and peripheral blood were collected. It was cDNA, reverse transcribed from extracted RNA, that served as the sequencing template. Assay used: immunoSEQ multiplex PCR; TCRdb lists only in-frame clones, some missing. Of 130,000 to 150,000 clones listed, approximately 80% are singletons. This clone turned up a few times. Its antigen is not identified. V trimming: 5 bases; J trimming: 5 bases; junction bases outside the gene matches: 10. This CDR3 has 15 residues. Germline-derived CDR1 and CDR2 are MNHEY and SMNVEV (reference sequence).

The rearrangement joins TRBV27 to TRBJ2-7, with 9 positions matching TRBD1. This specimen was CD8+ T cells sorted from blood, taken at week 4, from a patient treated with tofacitinib. The TCR originated in a human donor with alopecia areata. CDR3 sequence (DNA): TGTGCCAGCAGTAAATCCGGGACAGGGTACAACGAGCAGTACTTC. This gives the protein CASSKSGTGYNEQYF.